The sequence of this T cell receptor beta chain was determined in a study of early T cells in non-severe SARS-CoV-2 infection. Findings of the study overall: The study's VDJdb matching favored anti-spike CD8 responses and missed private and CD4 specificities.

V was shortened by 0 bases and J by 5 bases, with 10 bases between the two germline ends. The CDR3 length is 14 residues. Germline V lookup: CDR1 SGHRS, CDR2 YFSETQ. Attachment of unique molecular identifiers to individual cDNA molecules was performed. MiXCR, run by TCRdb on the 5' RACE reads, gives a single entry per CDR3 protein. Counted here are some 67,000 distinct CDR3 sequences, approximately 13% occurring once; the ten biggest clones make up approximately 5%. On this clonotype: Its antigen is not identified.

This clonotype was obtained from an adult who was a healthcare worker with PCR-confirmed SARS-CoV-2 infection or an uninfected control (not recorded which). Sequencing was performed on whole blood. The chain joins TRBV5-1 to TRBJ2-3; D not certain. The DNA for the CDR3 is TGCGCCAGCAGCTTGGCCACCGTGGAAGATACGCAGTATTTT. Translated: CASSLATVEDTQYF.